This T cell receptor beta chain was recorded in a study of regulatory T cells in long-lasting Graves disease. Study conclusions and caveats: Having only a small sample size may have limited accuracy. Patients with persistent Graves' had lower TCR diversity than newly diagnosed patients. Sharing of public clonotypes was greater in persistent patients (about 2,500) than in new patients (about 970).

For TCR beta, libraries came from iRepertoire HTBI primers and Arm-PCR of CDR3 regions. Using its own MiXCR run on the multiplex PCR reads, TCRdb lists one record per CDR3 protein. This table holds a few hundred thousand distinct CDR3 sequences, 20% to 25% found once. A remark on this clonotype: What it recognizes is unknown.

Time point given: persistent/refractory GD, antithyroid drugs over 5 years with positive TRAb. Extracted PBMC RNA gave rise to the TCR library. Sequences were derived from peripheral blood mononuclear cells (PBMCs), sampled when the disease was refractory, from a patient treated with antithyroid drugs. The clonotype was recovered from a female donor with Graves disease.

CDR3 loop: CASSIGTGGSEAFF. The CDR3 nucleotides are TGTGCCAGTAGTATAGGGACAGGGGGTTCTGAAGCTTTCTTT. This chain connects TRBV19 to TRBJ1-1, with 10 bases identical to TRBD1. This CDR3 is built from 14 residues. In germline, CDR1 is LNHDA, CDR2 SQIVND (reference sequence). The V segment lost 1 base and the J segment 6 bases; nucleotides outside the gene matches: 2.